This entry lists 7 T cell receptor beta chains sequenced from one sample in a study of blood T cell repertoires in COVID-19. Sequencing used immunoSEQ multiplex PCR; TCRdb keeps in-frame clones, though not all of them. The table lists 150,000 to 200,000 clones, approximately 80% of them singletons, with over 10% in the top ten. Specimen: peripheral blood. The receptors originated from a man between 70 and 80 years old who had recovered from COVID-19.

V gene TRBV5-1 combines with J gene TRBJ2-6; a weak D match, TRBD1 (5 bases). The CDR3 is 16 amino acids. V was pared by 5 bases and J by 3 bases, with 15 bases between. The germline CDR1 and CDR2 sequences are SGHRS and YFSETQ. In DNA, the CDR3 is TGCGCCAGCAGTCCCCAAGCCCAGGGTGGGGCCAACGTCCTGACTTTC. It yields the protein CASSPQAQGGANVLTF.

The CDR3 DNA is TGCGCCAGCAGTTATGGCCTAGCGGGAGCTAACGGGGAGCTGTTTTTT. This gives the protein CASSYGLAGANGELFF. This chain uses TRBV5-1 with TRBJ2-2; TRBD2 matches at 10 bases. Germline V CDR1 and CDR2: SGHRS, YFSETQ. Losses at the gene ends were 5 bases for V and 7 bases for J; bases not matched to a gene: 11. There are 16 residues in the CDR3.

J is TRBJ2-3 and V is TRBV7-3; a weak D match, TRBD2 (5 bases). Between the trimmed V and J ends, which lost 1 base and 1 base, there was a span of 6 bases. CDR3 length: 14 residues. Germline values: CDR1 SGHTA, CDR2 FQGTGA. CDR3: CASSLNGGTDTQYF. CDR3 nucleotide sequence: TGTGCCAGCAGCTTAAACGGGGGCACAGATACGCAGTATTTT.

The rearrangement uses TRBV28 and TRBJ1-1; D is uncertain. CDR1 and CDR2 from the germline V gene are MDHEN and SYDVKM. This CDR3 is 16 amino acids long. Trimming removed 3 bases at V and 1 base at J, with 15 bases between. CDR3 DNA sequence: TGTGCCAGCAGTTTCCCACTTACGGGGAGGAACACTGAAGCTTTCTTT. This sequence encodes CASSFPLTGRNTEAFF.

The chain combines TRBV2 with TRBJ2-1; 11 bases agree with TRBD2. The CDR3 extends over 15 amino acids. In germline, CDR1 is SNHLY, CDR2 FYNNEI. V dropped 6 bases and J dropped 4; count of bases not matched to a gene: 5. DNA for the CDR3: TGTGCCAGCAGGATACTAGCGGGAGTTTACAATGAGCAGTTCTTC. It is translated as CASRILAGVYNEQFF.

This rearrangement joins TRBV9 to TRBJ1-3, with D perhaps TRBD1 (6 bases). Germline CDR1 and CDR2: SGDLS and YYNGEE. The CDR3 loop spans 16 amino acids. V lost 3 bases, J lost 2 bases, and 15 bases lay in between. The CDR3 protein is CASSAQRAGAGNTIYF. DNA for the CDR3: TGTGCCAGCAGCGCACAGAGAGCAGGGGCTGGAAACACCATATATTTT.

The CDR3 is CASSVGPPTSVSSYNEQFF. The CDR3, as DNA: TGTGCCAGCAGCGTAGGCCCCCCGACTAGCGTGAGCTCCTACAATGAGCAGTTCTTC. V is TRBV9 and J is TRBJ2-1; the match to TRBD2 covers 8 bases. Germline CDR1 SGDLS, CDR2 YYNGEE. The V gene end was trimmed by 0 bases and the J gene end by 0 bases; junction bases not matched to a gene: 11. This CDR3 has 19 residues.